This T cell receptor beta chain came from a study of CD8+ T cells in alopecia areata. This CDR3 region has 12 residues. The germline CDR1 and CDR2 sequences are SGHTA and FQGTGA. V was shortened by 5 bases and J by 7 bases, with 8 bases between the two germline ends. cDNA reverse transcribed from extracted RNA served as the sequencing template. TCRdb's table, derived via immunoSEQ multiplex PCR, lists solely in-frame clones and lacks some. Of about 210,000 clones listed, 64% were seen once; the top ten hold 4% to 5%. Treatment noted: oral pan-JAK inhibitor, 5-10 mg twice daily. Researchers took lesional scalp punch biopsies and peripheral blood from people who were alopecia areata patients. This clone was detected once.

Sequencing used CD4+ T cells sorted from blood, obtained at week 4, from a patient treated with tofacitinib. This chain links TRBV7-3 with TRBJ2-2, with D unclear. The clonotype comes from a human donor with alopecia areata. The CDR3, as DNA: TGTGCCAGCAGCCGTGTTTACGGGGAGCTGTTTTTT. Translation: CASSRVYGELFF. Looking up the rest from reference TRBV7-3 and TRBJ2-2 gives the full variable domain: GAGVSQTPSNKVTEKGKYVELRCDPISGHTALYWYRQSLGQGPEFLIYFQGTGAADDSGLPNDRFFAVRPEGSVSTLKIQRTERGDSAVYLCASSRVYGELFFGEGSRLTVL.